These T cell receptor beta chains were read from a single sample in a study of glioma-infiltrating T cells after dendritic cell vaccination. TCRdb keeps only in-frame clones here, not all; method: immunoSEQ multiplex PCR. The sample holds about 95,000 clones, around 85% seen once. Sequenced material: blood, taken before dendritic cell vaccination. The receptors here all came from a human donor with glioblastoma. The CDR3 runs from the conserved cysteine through the conserved F or W. The D gene is left open where the match is weak. A row's size may be missing; if present it is once, few, many or a size class.

cdr3_aa cdr3_nt d_call j_call v_call clone_size
CASSLQTGIVSNEKLFF TGCGCCAGCAGCCTACAGACAGGGATTGTTTCTAATGAAAAACTGTTTTTT TRBD1 TRBJ1-4 TRBV5-1 NA
CASSLLDGDPYEQYF TGCGCCAGCAGCCTACTCGACGGAGATCCCTACGAGCAGTACTTC NA TRBJ2-7 TRBV4-1 many
CASSLVGQDNQPQHF TGTGCCAGCAGCTTAGTTGGGCAGGACAATCAGCCCCAGCATTTT NA TRBJ1-5 TRBV7-9 NA
CASSPQAIYEQYF TGTGCCAGCAGCCCCCAGGCAATCTACGAGCAGTACTTC NA TRBJ2-7 TRBV14 once
CASSLGRSGVGSGNTIYF TGTGCCAGCAGCTTAGGCCGGAGCGGGGTTGGATCTGGAAACACCATATATTTT NA TRBJ1-3 TRBV7-9 few
CASSYGGSNQPQHF TGTGCCAGCAGTTACGGGGGGAGCAATCAGCCCCAGCATTTT NA TRBJ1-5 TRBV6-5 NA
CASSQTGLGETQYF TGCGCCAGCAGCCAAACAGGGCTAGGAGAGACCCAGTACTTC NA TRBJ2-5 TRBV4-1 NA
CASSFYEAFF TGTGCCAGCAGCTTTTATGAAGCTTTCTTT NA TRBJ1-1 TRBV7-9 NA
CASSQDLNYGYTF TGTGCCAGCAGCCAAGACCTTAACTATGGCTACACCTTC NA TRBJ1-2 TRBV14 NA
CATSRDRVNYGYTF TGTGCCACCAGCAGAGATCGGGTTAACTATGGCTACACCTTC NA TRBJ1-2 TRBV15 NA
CASSLGLSGDNSPLHF TGTGCCAGCAGCTTGGGCCTCTCCGGGGATAATTCACCCCTCCACTTT NA TRBJ1-6 TRBV5-6 once
CASSTQETQYF TGTGCCAGCAGCACACAAGAGACCCAGTACTTC NA TRBJ2-5 TRBV11-2 NA
CASRFQGPSYEQYF TGTGCCAGCAGGTTCCAGGGGCCCTCCTACGAGCAGTACTTC NA TRBJ2-7 TRBV6-1 NA
CAWSGGRAREQFF TGTGCCTGGAGCGGCGGGAGGGCCCGGGAGCAGTTCTTC TRBD2 TRBJ2-1 TRBV30 NA
CASSSAGQTYEQYF TGTGCCAGCAGCTCGGCGGGGCAAACCTACGAGCAGTACTTC NA TRBJ2-7 TRBV5-6 NA
CASSSSPGTEAFF TGTGCCAGCAGTTCTTCCCCGGGAACTGAAGCTTTCTTT NA TRBJ1-1 TRBV7-2 NA
CASSHRGGGGYEQYF TGCGCCAGCAGCCACCGGGGGGGTGGGGGCTACGAGCAGTACTTC TRBD2 TRBJ2-7 TRBV4-1 NA
CASTKFLGGDYGYTF TGTGCCAGCACCAAGTTCCTTGGGGGGGACTATGGCTACACCTTC NA TRBJ1-2 TRBV6-1 NA
CASSRGTGGRETQYF TGCGCCAGCAGCCGCGGGACAGGGGGGAGAGAGACCCAGTACTTC TRBD1 TRBJ2-5 TRBV5-1 NA
CASSKDRGRETQYF TGTGCCAGCAGTAAGGACAGGGGGCGAGAGACCCAGTACTTC TRBD1 TRBJ2-5 TRBV2 once
CASSPPGQLAGSYEQYF TGTGCCAGCTCACCACCCGGACAACTAGCGGGATCCTACGAGCAGTACTTC TRBD2 TRBJ2-7 TRBV18 NA
CASSSDSRGVDYGYTF TGTGCCAGCAGTTCCGACTCGCGGGGGGTGGACTATGGCTACACCTTC NA TRBJ1-2 TRBV6-5 NA
CASSLGGSNQPQHF TGCGCCAGCAGCTTGGGAGGGAGCAATCAGCCCCAGCATTTT NA TRBJ1-5 TRBV5-1 NA
CASSLGQGNRGYTF TGCGCCAGCAGCTTGGGACAGGGAAATCGTGGCTACACCTTC TRBD1 TRBJ1-2 TRBV5-1 NA
CASSPHAGTINLPYNEQFF TGTGCCAGCAGCCCACACGCGGGGACTATTAATTTACCTTACAATGAGCAGTTCTTC TRBD2 TRBJ2-1 TRBV7-8 NA
CASSLSGTSGPTNEKLFF TGTGCCAGCAGCTTAAGCGGGACATCGGGTCCAACTAATGAAAAACTGTTTTTT NA TRBJ1-4 TRBV13 NA
CASSQTNTLIEKLFF TGTGCCAGCAGCCAAACGAACACGCTGATCGAAAAACTGTTTTTT NA TRBJ1-4 TRBV4-2 NA
CASSLGVIQETQYF TGTGCCAGCAGCTTAGGCGTCATCCAAGAGACCCAGTACTTC NA TRBJ2-5 TRBV7-2 NA
CASSLQGAGGRNEQFF TGTGCCAGCAGCCTCCAGGGAGCGGGAGGCCGCAATGAGCAGTTCTTC TRBD2 TRBJ2-1 TRBV7-9 few
CASRLGQEPALGEQYF TGTGCCAGCAGGCTGGGACAGGAACCCGCCCTGGGCGAGCAGTACTTC TRBD1 TRBJ2-7 TRBV2 NA
CASSIVQGSNYGYTF TGTGCCAGTAGTATAGTCCAGGGTTCCAACTATGGCTACACCTTC NA TRBJ1-2 TRBV19 NA
CASSGKQGKTFNEQFF TGTGCCAGCAGCGGGAAACAGGGCAAAACCTTCAATGAGCAGTTCTTC NA TRBJ2-1 TRBV5-4 NA
CASSYQRGGLYGELFF TGTGCCAGCAGCTACCAAAGGGGAGGGCTCTACGGGGAGCTGTTTTTT TRBD2 TRBJ2-2 TRBV7-3 NA
CASHGSAGGYTF TGTGCCAGCCACGGATCCGCGGGGGGCTACACCTTC NA TRBJ1-2 TRBV2 few
CASSYSDRGEPQHF TGTGCCAGCAGTTACTCGGACAGGGGTGAGCCCCAGCATTTT TRBD1 TRBJ1-5 TRBV6-5 NA
CASSKWTGVYEQYF TGTGCCAGCAGTAAATGGACAGGGGTCTACGAGCAGTACTTC TRBD1 TRBJ2-7 TRBV6-6 NA
CASSYSWAQGEKLFF TGTGCCAGCAGTTACTCCTGGGCCCAGGGTGAAAAACTGTTTTTT NA TRBJ1-4 TRBV6-5 NA
CASSARSGPETQYF TGTGCCAGCAGCGCGCGTTCGGGTCCCGAGACCCAGTACTTC NA TRBJ2-5 TRBV11-2 NA
CASRGLAGGLWTDTQYF TGTGCCAGCAGGGGGCTAGCGGGGGGGCTGTGGACAGATACGCAGTATTTT TRBD2 TRBJ2-3 TRBV27 once
CASSERTVSQPQHF TGTGCCAGCAGTGAAAGGACAGTGAGCCAGCCCCAGCATTTT NA TRBJ1-5 TRBV2 NA
CASSLAAAGGQYF TGTGCCAGCAGCTTAGCGGCAGCGGGTGGGCAGTATTTT NA TRBJ2-3 TRBV7-2 NA
CATLLVSTDTQYF TGCGCCACCCTACTAGTCAGCACAGATACGCAGTATTTT NA TRBJ2-3 TRBV5-1 NA
CASSLDTHTDTQYF TGCGCCAGCAGCCTCGACACGCACACAGATACGCAGTATTTT NA TRBJ2-3 TRBV4-3 NA
CASSSPARTQYF TGTGCCAGCAGCTCCCCAGCTAGGACGCAGTATTTT NA TRBJ2-3 TRBV7-2 NA
CASSQNPRGQPQHF TGCGCCAGCAGTCAAAACCCCAGGGGCCAGCCCCAGCATTTT NA TRBJ1-5 TRBV23-1 NA
CASSQGLAVDTQYF TGCGCCAGCAGCCAGGGACTAGCAGTGGATACGCAGTATTTT TRBD2 TRBJ2-3 TRBV5-1 once
CASSPGPLDEQYF TGTGCCAGCAGCCCTGGGCCTTTGGACGAGCAGTACTTC NA TRBJ2-7 TRBV7-3 few
CASSLRGSSNEQYF TGTGCCAGCAGTTTACGAGGGAGTTCAAACGAGCAGTACTTC NA TRBJ2-7 TRBV27 NA
CASSQTIDGGGTDTQYF TGCGCCAGCAGCCAGACCATCGATGGGGGAGGGACAGATACGCAGTATTTT TRBD2 TRBJ2-3 TRBV4-1 NA
CASRDSFPSYEQYF TGTGCCAGCAGGGACAGTTTTCCCTCCTACGAGCAGTACTTC NA TRBJ2-7 TRBV6-1 NA
CASSLASGGYEQYF TGTGCCAGCAGCTTAGCTAGCGGGGGCTACGAGCAGTACTTC TRBD2 TRBJ2-7 TRBV7-2 NA
CASSLAGTGDNYGYTF TGTGCCAGCAGCTTGGCCGGAACAGGAGATAACTATGGCTACACCTTC NA TRBJ1-2 TRBV5-6 once
CASSGREDRETQYF TGTGCCAGCAGTGGGCGGGAGGATCGTGAGACCCAGTACTTC TRBD2 TRBJ2-5 TRBV5-4 NA